This T cell receptor (beta chain) was recovered during a study of blood T cell repertoires in COVID-19. Looked up from germline, CDR1 is SGHDT and CDR2 is YYEEEE. Trimming removed 6 bases from V and 2 bases from J, with 14 bases in between. The CDR3 has 14 amino acids. The authors' processing: Amplification from reference gene primers served as the basis for estimated nucleated cell counts. Only in-frame clones appear in the TCRdb table, and some are missing; sequencing was by immunoSEQ multiplex PCR. V and J calls plus clone size are reproduced from that table; the DNA served to infer D and trimming. The table records approximately 100,000 clones, roughly 90% of them present only once.

The rearrangement joins TRBV5-6 to TRBJ1-1; D might be TRBD1 (5 bases). Sequencing used peripheral blood. The TCR comes from a human donor with COVID-19, enrolled during active disease. The donor label of this sample is uncertain. CDR3 residues: CASIRQTLNTEAFF. Written as DNA, the CDR3 is TGTGCCAGCATCCGACAGACACTTAACACTGAAGCTTTCTTT.